This T cell receptor (beta chain) was observed in a study of T cells in Graves' hyperthyroidism and ophthalmopathy (dated by TCRdb to between 2019 and 2020). Describing the broader study: Peripheral blood was collected at initial diagnosis, before any treatment. To identify TCR V-J signatures that set the groups apart, the researchers used a discovery cohort of about a hundred patients, made up of approximately 43 with Graves' ophthalmopathy and 55 to 65 with stable Graves' hyperthyroidism. Prospective prediction of ophthalmopathy was tested in an independent validation cohort of fewer than 20 hyperthyroidism patients and 17 patients who later progressed to ophthalmopathy. The 90 or so discovery patients were randomly split 7:3 into training and test sets. In several Graves' hyperthyroidism patients, the study also compared T-cell repertoires from thyroid tissue with T-cell repertoires from blood. Following sampling, methimazole starting at 30 mg daily was given to hyperthyroidism patients, and high-dose intravenous methylprednisolone was given to ophthalmopathy patients. The paper describes TCR Vbeta CDR3 sequencing of 120 to 150 peripheral blood samples, made up of 43 ophthalmopathy patients, roughly 72 hyperthyroidism patients and roughly 17 progressor patients. Overall results and qualifications from the work: In validation, the model predicted progression to ophthalmopathy with approximately 71% sensitivity and approximately 72% specificity, a median of approximately 6.5 months before onset. In cross-validation, a model built on a 13 V-J signature told ophthalmopathy apart from stable hyperthyroidism with roughly 87% sensitivity and approximately 84% specificity, and in testing the same model reached 80%/75%. Blood samples also contained most of the expanded thyroid clonotypes (frequency above 0.001), which suggests that blood repertoires may reflect thyroid immune responses. No statistical method was used to fix the sample size in advance, and group allocation was not hidden from the investigators.

The TCR beta CDR3 regions were amplified from the RNA transcripts. For the first round of RT-PCR on the TCR CDR3, the HTBI primer set was used together with the Qiagen OneStep RT-PCR kit. Libraries were constructed in a second round of multiplex PCR, after which size selection and purification were performed. Paired-end sequencing of the libraries was performed with 100 bp reads on an Illumina HiSeq2000. Under the source paper's analysis protocol: Raw data were processed with SOAPnuke, discarding reads with adapters, uncalled bases, mean Phred below 15, or no exact constant-primer or identifier match. COPE v1.2.5 was used to merge high-quality paired reads, and clonotypes were defined as unique nucleotide sequences. MiTCR v1.1 was used to align clonotypes to the IMGT TRBV, TRBD and TRBJ reference segments. The analysis was restricted to V-J combinations with a frequency above 0.0001, which together covered 99.2% of the repertoires. The TCS score was defined as the ratio of F50 (clonal expansion) to E x V (chaos), calculated using BLOSUM62-based TCRdist between CDR3 peptides within each V-J. Welch's t-statistics and random forest reduced 500 to 550 V-J features to 13, which were used in a naive Bayes classifier (R e1071). TCRdb reworked the public reads: Q25 trimming with fastp, MiXCR clone assembly, productive beta chains retained. Rows with a matching CDR3 protein are joined into one entry that keeps the most common DNA and genes. V and J calls and clone size were set by TCRdb, not the authors. This sample gives hundreds of thousands of distinct CDR3 sequences in total; 15% to 18% of them show up just once. Over 12% of the sample rests with the top ten.

The CDR3 has 16 amino acids, counting the end cysteine and phenylalanine. Only the CDR3 DNA stays, 48 bases, in frame from base 1. V drops 3 bases and J drops 5 bases, leaving 20 bases in between. CDR1 MNHGY and CDR2 SVAAGI were looked up in the germline V gene. A patient counted as having stable Graves' hyperthyroidism if no progression to ophthalmopathy occurred over 18 months of follow-up. The hyperthyroidism patients were between 18 and 65 years old and newly diagnosed, with a disease duration of less than 2 months. Exclusion was applied to patients with uncontrolled infections, other autoimmune diseases, pregnancy or lactation. Diagnoses were based on clinical symptoms, serum thyroxine and TRAb, thyroid ultrasound and orbital computed tomography. PBMCs were separated from over 9 ml of fresh peripheral blood using Ficoll-Paque density gradient centrifugation. Total RNA was extracted with Trizol reagent, and quality was checked on an Agilent 2100 Bioanalyzer.

With respect to this clonotype: Its cognate antigen has yet to be identified. Per-base quality was not reported, and no clone a single base away is much larger than it.

This receptor was identified in a woman aged 18-29 years with Graves' hyperthyroidism. The specimen sequenced was blood. Here the chain combines TRBV6-9 and TRBJ2-7; TRBD1 is a weak D gene call, 7 bases matching. The nucleotides are TGTGCCAGCAGTTACCGGCCGACAGGGACTCAGGACGAGCAGTACTTC. Its translation reads: CASSYRPTGTQDEQYF.